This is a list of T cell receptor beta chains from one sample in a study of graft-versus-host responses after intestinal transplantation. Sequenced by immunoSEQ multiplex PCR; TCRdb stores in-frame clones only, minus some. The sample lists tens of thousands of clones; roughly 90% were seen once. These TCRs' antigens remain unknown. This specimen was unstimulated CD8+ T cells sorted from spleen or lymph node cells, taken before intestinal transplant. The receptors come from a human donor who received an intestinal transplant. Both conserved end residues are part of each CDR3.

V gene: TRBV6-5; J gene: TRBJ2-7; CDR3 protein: CASSYSAEEGEQYF
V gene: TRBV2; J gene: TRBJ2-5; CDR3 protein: CASSEGLPLGGETQYF
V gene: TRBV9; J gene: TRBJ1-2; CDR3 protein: CASSVGGSDYGYTF
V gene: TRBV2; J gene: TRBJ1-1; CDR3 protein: CASSAGMNTEAFF
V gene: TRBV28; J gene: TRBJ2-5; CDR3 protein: CASSPIPPLAGVGKTQYF
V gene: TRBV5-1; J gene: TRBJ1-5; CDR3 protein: CASSSGESNQPQHF
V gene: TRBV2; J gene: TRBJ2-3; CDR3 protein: CASRGVAGDADTQYF
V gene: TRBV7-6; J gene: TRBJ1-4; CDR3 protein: CASSLRSLNEKLFF
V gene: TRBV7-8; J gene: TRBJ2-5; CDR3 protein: CASSSSQGKETQYF
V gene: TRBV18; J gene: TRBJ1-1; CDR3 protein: CASSPRAGMNTEAFF
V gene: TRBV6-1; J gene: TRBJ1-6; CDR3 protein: CASSDGTASTFYNSPLHF
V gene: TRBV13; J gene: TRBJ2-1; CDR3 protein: CASSQGAPKYNEQFF
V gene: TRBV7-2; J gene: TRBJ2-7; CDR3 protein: CASSQDTMTGIGIEQYF
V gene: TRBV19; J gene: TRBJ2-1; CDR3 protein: CASSAGLYNEQFF
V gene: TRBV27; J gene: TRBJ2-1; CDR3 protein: CASSWAGSNNEQFF
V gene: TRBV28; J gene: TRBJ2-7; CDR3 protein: CASSFLTSGRPYEQYF
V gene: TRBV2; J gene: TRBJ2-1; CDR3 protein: CASSRSGPLDGSLGGNEQFF